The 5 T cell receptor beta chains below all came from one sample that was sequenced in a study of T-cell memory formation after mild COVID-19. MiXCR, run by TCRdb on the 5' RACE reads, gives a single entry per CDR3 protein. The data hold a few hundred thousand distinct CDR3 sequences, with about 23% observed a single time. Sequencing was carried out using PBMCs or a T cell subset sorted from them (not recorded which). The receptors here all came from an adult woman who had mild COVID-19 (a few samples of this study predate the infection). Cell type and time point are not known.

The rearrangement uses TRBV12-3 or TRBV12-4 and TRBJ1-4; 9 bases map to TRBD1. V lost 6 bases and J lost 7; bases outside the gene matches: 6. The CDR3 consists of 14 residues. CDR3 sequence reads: CASSPGTGIEKLFF. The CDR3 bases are TGTGCCAGCAGCCCCGGGACAGGGATTGAAAAACTGTTTTTT.

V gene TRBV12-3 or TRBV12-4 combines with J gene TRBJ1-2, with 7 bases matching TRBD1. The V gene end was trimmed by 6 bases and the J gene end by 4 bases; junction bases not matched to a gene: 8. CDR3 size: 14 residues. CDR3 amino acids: CASSSQDRIYGYTF. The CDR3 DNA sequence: TGTGCCAGCAGCTCCCAGGACAGGATCTATGGCTACACCTTC.

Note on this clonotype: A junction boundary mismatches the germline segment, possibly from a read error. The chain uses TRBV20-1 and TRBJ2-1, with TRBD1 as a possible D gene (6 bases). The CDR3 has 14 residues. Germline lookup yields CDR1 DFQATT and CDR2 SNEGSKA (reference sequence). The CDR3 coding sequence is TGCAGTGCTAGAGATGGACAGTCCTACAATCAGCAGTTCTTC. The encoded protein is CSARDGQSYNQQFF.

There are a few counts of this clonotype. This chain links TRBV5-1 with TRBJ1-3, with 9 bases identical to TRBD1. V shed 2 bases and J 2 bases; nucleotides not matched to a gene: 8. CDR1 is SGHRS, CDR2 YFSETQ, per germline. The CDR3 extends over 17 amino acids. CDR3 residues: CASSLPVTGGAGNTIYF. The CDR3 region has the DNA TGCGCCAGCAGCTTACCAGTGACAGGGGGAGCTGGAAACACCATATATTTT.

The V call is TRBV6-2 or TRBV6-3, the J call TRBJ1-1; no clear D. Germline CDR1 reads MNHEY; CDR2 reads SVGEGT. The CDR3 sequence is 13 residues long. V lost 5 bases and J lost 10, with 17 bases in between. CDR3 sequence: CASSRVLRERAFF. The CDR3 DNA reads TGTGCCAGCAGTAGGGTCTTACGAGAGAGAGCTTTCTTT.